One and the same sample provided the 26 T cell receptor beta chains below, sequenced in a study of early T cells in non-severe SARS-CoV-2 infection. MiXCR was run by TCRdb on the 5' RACE reads, yielding one entry per CDR3 protein. Of about 67,000 distinct CDR3 sequences listed, approximately 11% are singletons. Sequenced here: whole blood, sampled at baseline. The receptor source for this set is an adult who was a healthcare worker with PCR-confirmed SARS-CoV-2 infection or an uninfected control (not recorded which).

This clonotype was observed at least ten times. V and J are TRBV10-2 and TRBJ1-1; D ambiguous. The V and J ends lost 1 base and 7 bases respectively, with 4 bases between them. Per the germline V gene, CDR1 is WSHSY and CDR2 is SAAADI. This CDR3 spans 11 amino acids. The CDR3 DNA follows: TGCGCCAGCAGTGAGTTGTTTGAAGCTTTCTTT. Its protein is CASSELFEAFF.

There are a few counts of this clonotype. The chain is built from TRBV9 and TRBJ2-2; D gene uncertain. CDR1 SGDLS and CDR2 YYNGEE come from the germline V gene. Trimming left V 0 bases short and J 7 bases short, with 4 bases between. There are 12 residues in the CDR3. The CDR3, as DNA: TGTGCCAGCAGCGTAGACGTCGGGGAGCTGTTTTTT. Protein: CASSVDVGELFF.

Ten or more counts support this clonotype. This chain joins TRBV19 and TRBJ2-2; TRBD1 or TRBD2 may be the D gene (5 bases each). The CDR3 spans 15 residues. Germline CDR1 reads LNHDA; CDR2 reads SQIVND (reference sequence). V shed 7 bases and J shed 3 bases, with 15 bases lying between them. Here the CDR3 reads CASTRGRKYTGELFF. In DNA form, the CDR3 reads TGTGCCAGTACCCGGGGCAGAAAGTACACCGGGGAGCTGTTTTTT.

The chain employs TRBV20-1 and TRBJ2-1; 9 bases line up with TRBD2. Germline V CDR1 and CDR2: DFQATT, SNEGSKA (reference sequence). V gave up 2 bases and J gave up 4 bases; unmatched junction bases: 9. The CDR3 spans 16 residues. CDR3 coding DNA: TGCAGTGCTAGAACGGCGGGAGGGCTGGGGTACAATGAGCAGTTCTTC. This codes for CSARTAGGLGYNEQFF.

This clonotype has ten or more counts. The J gene is TRBJ1-6, the V gene TRBV14; D possibly corresponds to TRBD1 (5 bases). This CDR3 region has 14 residues. The germline CDR1 and CDR2 sequences are SGHDN and FVKESK. The V end was cut by 5 bases, the J end by 8 bases, with 13 bases between. DNA for the CDR3: TGTGCCAGCAGCGTGGGACTAGGGCATTCACCCCTCCACTTT. It specifies CASSVGLGHSPLHF.

This clonotype was seen a few times. This sequence joins TRBV7-2 and TRBJ2-7, with a possible D match to TRBD1 (6 bases). The CDR3 covers 15 residues. V was clipped by 1 base and J by 5 bases, with 15 bases between them. The V gene's germline CDR1 is SGHTA and CDR2 FQGNSA. CDR3 residues: CASSLVGQEGHEQYF. CDR3 coding DNA: TGTGCCAGCAGCTTAGTGGGACAAGAAGGCCACGAGCAGTACTTC.

V and J are TRBV18 and TRBJ2-3; D may be TRBD2 (7 bases). CDR3 size: 15 residues. In germline, CDR1 is KGHSH, CDR2 LQKENI. The V end lost 2 bases, the J end lost 0 bases, and 9 bases lay between the germline ends. CDR3 nucleotides: TGTGCCAGCTCACCAAAGGGGGGGAGCACAGATACGCAGTATTTT. Translating it yields CASSPKGGSTDTQYF.

The DNA of the CDR3 is TGTGCCAGCAGTTTATTCGGGAGTGGGACCGGGGAGCTGTTTTTT. This sequence encodes CASSLFGSGTGELFF. This chain uses TRBV28 with TRBJ2-2; maybe TRBD2 (6 bases). Trimming removed 1 base from V and 5 bases from J, with 11 bases in between. Germline CDR1 MDHEN, CDR2 SYDVKM. CDR3 length: 15 amino acids. The whole variable domain, filled in from reference TRBV28 and TRBJ2-2, reads DVKVTQSSRYLVKRTGEKVFLECVQDMDHENMFWYRQDPGLGLRLIYFSYDVKMKEKGDIPEGYSVSREKKERFSLILESASTNQTSMYLCASSLFGSGTGELFFGEGSRLTVL.

This clonotype was seen repeatedly, ten times or more. The chain employs TRBV12-3 or TRBV12-4 and TRBJ2-7, with D unresolved. The V end lost 1 base, the J end lost 12 bases, and 16 bases lay between the germline ends. The CDR3 spans 13 residues. The CDR3 DNA is TGTGCCAGCAGTTTAGTCCCAGAGGCCAGGCCGTACTTC. It is translated as CASSLVPEARPYF.

This clonotype was detected only a few times. V gene TRBV6-1 combines with J gene TRBJ2-5; the match to TRBD1 covers 12 bases. Germline CDR1 is MNHNS and CDR2 is SASEGT. The CDR3 sequence is 15 residues long. J lost 5 bases, V lost 7 bases, and 8 bases had no gene match. The CDR3 bases are TGTGCCAGCATCCGGGACAGGGGGCCACGCGAGACCCAGTACTTC. It is translated as CASIRDRGPRETQYF.

This clonotype was seen at least ten times. This sequence joins TRBV6-5 and TRBJ1-1; a weak D match, TRBD1 (5 bases). CDR1 is MNHEY and CDR2 is SVGAGI in the germline V gene. V was clipped by 5 bases and J by 4 bases, with 17 bases between them. The length of the CDR3 is 15 residues. The CDR3 region is CASSPRRRAGTEAFF. The CDR3 DNA reads TGTGCCAGCAGTCCCCGGCGCAGGGCGGGCACTGAAGCTTTCTTT.

This clonotype was seen a few times. V and J are TRBV7-9 and TRBJ2-1, with unresolved D. The V end was cut by 5 bases, the J end by 9 bases, with 11 bases between. Germline V gives CDR1 SEHNR, CDR2 FQNEAQ (reference sequence). The CDR3 totals 12 residues. In DNA, the CDR3 is TGTGCCAGCAGCCAAGAAAACAGTGAGCAGTTCTTC. This sequence encodes CASSQENSEQFF.

This clonotype was counted only a few times. The V and J genes are TRBV12-3 or TRBV12-4 and TRBJ2-7, with D unresolved. Trimming stripped 4 bases from V and 6 bases from J, with 16 bases between. The CDR3 sequence is 14 residues long. The CDR3 nucleotides are TGTGCCAGCAGTTGGTCGGGTCTTCTCCGCGAGCAGTACTTC. It is translated as CASSWSGLLREQYF.

The chain is built from TRBV4-2 and TRBJ2-1, with 8 positions matching TRBD2. The CDR3 is 16 residues long. V dropped 0 bases and J dropped 7; count of bases not matched to a gene: 8. Germline values: CDR1 LGHNA, CDR2 YNFKEQ. CDR3 DNA: TGTGCCAGCAGCCAAGAACCCAGCGGGAGTGTGAATGAGCAGTTCTTC. Amino acid sequence: CASSQEPSGSVNEQFF.

The J gene is TRBJ2-1, the V gene TRBV20-1, with TRBD2 identical over 7 bases. Germline V gene data show CDR1 as DFQATT and CDR2 as SNEGSKA (reference sequence). Losses at the gene ends were 2 bases for V and 3 bases for J; bases not matched to a gene: 7. This CDR3 has 15 residues. The CDR3 sequence: CSARPAGLNYNEQFF. The DNA of the CDR3 is TGCAGTGCTAGACCAGCGGGACTTAACTACAATGAGCAGTTCTTC.

The gene calls are TRBV11-2 and TRBJ2-1; perhaps TRBD1 as D (5 bases). Between the trimmed V and J ends, which lost 5 bases and 0 bases, there was a span of 11 bases. Per the germline V gene, CDR1 is SGHAT and CDR2 is FQNNGV. This CDR3 region has 15 residues. The CDR3, as DNA: TGTGCCAGCAGCAATGGGGCGGTCTCCTACAATGAGCAGTTCTTC. It specifies CASSNGAVSYNEQFF. Using reference TRBV11-2 and TRBJ2-1 for the parts outside the CDR3, the full variable domain is EAGVAQSPRYKIIEKRQSVAFWCNPISGHATLYWYQQILGQGPKLLIQFQNNGVVDDSQLPKDRFSAERLKGVDSTLKIQPAKLEDSAVYLCASSNGAVSYNEQFFGPGTRLTVL.

The chain couples TRBV9 to TRBJ2-2; D remains unclear. The germline V and J ends were trimmed by 4 bases and 3 bases, with 7 bases remaining between them. CDR3 length equals 13 residues. The germline V gene encodes CDR1 SGDLS and CDR2 YYNGEE. Here the CDR3 reads CASSRAYTGELFF. As DNA, the CDR3 is TGTGCCAGCAGCAGGGCTTACACCGGGGAGCTGTTTTTT. The full variable domain, completed using reference TRBV9 and TRBJ2-2, is DSGVTQTPKHLITATGQRVTLRCSPRSGDLSVYWYQQSLDQGLQFLIQYYNGEERAKGNILERFSAQQFPDLHSELNLSSLELGDSALYFCASSRAYTGELFFGEGSRLTVL.

The table lists this clonotype with many counts. The V and J genes are TRBV11-2 and TRBJ2-5, with D perhaps TRBD2 (6 bases). Germline V lookup: CDR1 SGHAT, CDR2 FQNNGV. The CDR3 consists of 14 residues. Trimming stripped 1 base from V and 2 bases from J, with 8 bases between. CDR3 protein: CASSLVEGQETQYF. The CDR3 coding sequence is TGTGCCAGCAGCTTAGTGGAGGGGCAAGAGACCCAGTACTTC.

This rearrangement joins TRBV29-1 to TRBJ1-1, with D perhaps matching TRBD1 (6 bases). V was clipped by 5 bases and J by 2 bases, with 18 bases between them. Germline assignment: CDR1 SQVTM and CDR2 ANQGSEA. This CDR3 comprises 15 residues. The CDR3 spells CSVPTGWGRNTEAFF. In nucleotides, the CDR3 is TGCAGCGTTCCGACAGGCTGGGGGAGAAACACTGAAGCTTTCTTT.

The CDR3 region is CASSRESSGKQFF. In nucleotides, the CDR3 is TGTGCCAGCAGCCGAGAGTCTAGCGGGAAGCAGTTCTTC. The gene calls are TRBV11-2 and TRBJ2-1; 9 nucleotides line up with TRBD2. The germline gives CDR1 SGHAT, CDR2 FQNNGV. The CDR3 consists of 13 residues. V was clipped by 5 bases and J by 11 bases; unmatched bases: 7.

This clonotype was observed a few times. This chain joins TRBV9 and TRBJ2-7; 13 bases line up with TRBD2. The V gene's germline CDR1 is SGDLS and CDR2 YYNGEE. Trimming took 4 bases from V and 0 from J; bases not matched to a gene: 7. The CDR3 length is 17 residues. CDR3 region: CASSPKGLAGYSYEQYF. The CDR3 DNA reads as TGTGCCAGCAGCCCAAAGGGACTAGCGGGATACTCCTACGAGCAGTACTTC.

This clonotype was detected many times. The chain uses TRBV6-1 and TRBJ2-7, with 10 nucleotides matching TRBD1. This CDR3 comprises 15 residues. V shed 1 base and J 0 bases; nucleotides not matched to a gene: 0. CDR1 and CDR2 (germline): MNHNS, SASEGT. DNA for the CDR3: TGTGCCAGCAGTGAAGGGACAGGGGGCTCCTACGAGCAGTACTTC. Translation gives CASSEGTGGSYEQYF.

This clonotype is judged medium-sized (0.01 to 0.1%). J is TRBJ2-2 and V is TRBV24-1; 10 bases agree with TRBD2. Germline lookup yields CDR1 KGHDR and CDR2 SFDVKD. The CDR3 is 15 residues long. With V trimmed by 9 bases and J by 0 bases, 3 bases remained unmatched. This chain's CDR3 is CATETSGTNTGELFF. For the CDR3, the DNA is TGTGCCACCGAAACTAGCGGGACGAACACCGGGGAGCTGTTTTTT.

V is TRBV5-8 and J is TRBJ2-4, with a tentative D call TRBD1 (5 bases). Germline V gives CDR1 SGHTS, CDR2 YDEGEE. Trimming stripped 2 bases from V and 6 bases from J, with 6 bases between. This CDR3 spans 12 amino acids. The CDR3: CASSLGANIQYF. CDR3 DNA: TGTGCCAGCAGCTTAGGGGCAAACATTCAGTACTTC.

The chain links TRBV7-8 to TRBJ2-1; TRBD2 matches at 8 bases. CDR1 is SGHVS and CDR2 is FQNEAQ in the germline V gene. The CDR3 totals 16 residues. V shed 5 bases and J 5 bases; nucleotides not matched to a gene: 11. This chain's CDR3 is CASSARPSGSHNEQFF. In DNA form, the CDR3 reads TGTGCCAGCAGCGCCCGCCCCAGCGGGAGTCACAATGAGCAGTTCTTC.

This chain joins TRBV5-4 and TRBJ1-1; tentatively, D is TRBD1 (6 bases). The germline V gene has CDR1 SGHNT and CDR2 YYREEE (reference sequence). V was cut by 4 bases and J by 2 bases, with 15 bases left in between. The length of the CDR3 is 15 residues. DNA of the CDR3: TGTGCCAGCAGCCCAGGGGCAGGGATCAACACTGAAGCTTTCTTT. Translation: CASSPGAGINTEAFF.